Only a few counts were recorded for the clone carrying this T cell receptor (beta chain). Its antigen remains unidentified. The whole isolated RNA underwent reverse transcription, so sequencing captured expressed TCRB transcripts. Libraries were prepared by immunoSEQ multiplex PCR; TCRdb keeps only in-frame clonotypes and omits some of them. The data contain over 90,000 clones, roughly 28% of them seen just once; the ten biggest clones take up 0.5% to 0.55%. The data belong to a study of beta chain features in type 1 diabetes. Germline V CDR1 and CDR2: MDHEN, SYDVKM. This CDR3 spans 13 amino acids. The V and J ends lost 3 bases and 0 bases respectively, with 3 bases between them. Study-wide points: People with Type 1 diabetes carried modestly yet significantly shorter TCRB CDR3s in all four CD4+ subsets.

The TCR originated in a woman between 18 and 29 years old with type 1 diabetes. The genes are TRBV28 and TRBJ1-5; no clear D gene. The sample comprised central memory CD4+ T cells from blood. The CDR3 bases are TGTGCCAGCAGTTTCGTTAGCAATCAGCCCCAGCATTTT. As protein: CASSFVSNQPQHF.